This T cell receptor beta chain was profiled in a study of shared T cell receptors in the human thymus. Clones were sequenced by immunoSEQ multiplex PCR, and TCRdb holds only the in-frame ones, with some missing. This table holds some 700,000 clones, more than 75% found once. The ends were cut back, 2 bases at V and 4 bases at J, with 13 bases in the middle. Germline V gene lookup returns CDR1 SGHRS and CDR2 YFSETQ. This CDR3 comprises 15 residues. These data also formed part of another study, on human thymus T cells. From that second work: Thymus was obtained from resections taken during corrective heart surgery. What related research reported was that thymic repertoires overlapped highly among unrelated individuals.

Material: thymocytes. The gene calls are TRBV5-1 and TRBJ2-1; the D is unclear. This clonotype originated in a boy younger than two with a congenital heart defect. Here the CDR3 DNA reads TGCGCCAGCAGCTTCCCTGACTCGAGGTACAATGAGCAGTTCTTC. Its protein is CASSFPDSRYNEQFF.